The 5 T cell receptor beta chains in this list originate from one sample, sequenced in a study of cytomegalovirus exposure and HLA in healthy donors. Primers: 60 Vbeta forward and 13 Jbeta reverse. Clones were sequenced by immunoSEQ multiplex PCR, and TCRdb holds only the in-frame ones, with some missing. The sample contains some 150,000 clones, roughly 80% of which appear only once. Sequenced material: PBMCs. The receptor set was obtained from a man aged 35 to 55 in good health and CMV-seronegative.

The chain carries TRBV10-1 and TRBJ2-1; a possible D gene is TRBD2 (5 bases). Trimming removed 1 base at V and 6 bases at J, with 10 bases between. In germline, CDR1 is WNHNN, CDR2 SYGVQD (reference sequence). The CDR3 totals 14 residues. CDR3 residues: CASSELTRFNEQFF. Here the CDR3 DNA reads TGCGCCAGCAGTGAGTTAACTAGGTTCAATGAGCAGTTCTTC.

The rearrangement uses TRBV29-1 and TRBJ1-2, with TRBD1 matching over 9 bases. Germline CDR1 reads SQVTM; CDR2 reads ANQGSEA. The CDR3 has 13 amino acids. The V segment lost 7 bases and the J segment 6 bases; nucleotides outside the gene matches: 9. The CDR3 nucleotides are TGCAGCGCCTCTTCGTGGACAGGGGATGGCTACACCTTC. The encoded protein is CSASSWTGDGYTF.

This chain joins TRBV25-1 and TRBJ1-1; possibly TRBD1 for D (6 bases). There are 14 residues in the CDR3. Germline CDR1 reads MGHDK; CDR2 reads SYGVNS. Trimming shortened V by 4 bases and J by 5 bases, and 14 bases separated the two germline ends. CDR3 residues: CASSVGQRRTEAFF. Here the CDR3 DNA reads TGTGCCAGCAGTGTCGGACAGAGAAGAACTGAAGCTTTCTTT. Full variable domain (missing parts from reference TRBV25-1 and TRBJ1-1): EADIYQTPRYLVIGTGKKITLECSQTMGHDKMYWYQQDPGMELHLIHYSYGVNSTEKGDLSSESTVSRIRTEHFPLTLESARPSHTSQYLCASSVGQRRTEAFFGQGTRLTVV.

V and J are TRBV5-1 and TRBJ1-2, with TRBD1 identical over 8 bases. With 3 bases clipped from V and 1 base from J, the junction kept 5 bases outside the gene matches. Per germline, CDR1 SGHRS and CDR2 YFSETQ. CDR3 size: 15 residues. Here the CDR3 reads CASSSQGAGNYGYTF. The CDR3 DNA sequence: TGCGCCAGCAGCTCGCAGGGGGCTGGTAACTATGGCTACACCTTC.

The count of this clone is one. The rearrangement uses TRBV5-6 and TRBJ2-5, with a weak D call TRBD2 (7 bases). With the DNA end fitting TRBJ2-7 better, the J assignment may be wrong. This CDR3 region has 16 residues. Looked up from germline, CDR1 is SGHDT and CDR2 is YYEEEE. The CDR3 DNA follows: TGTGCCAGCAGCCCGGGAACAGGGAGGGGCTCCTACGAGCAGTACTTC. This gives the protein CASSPGTGRGSYEQYF.